This entry is about one T cell receptor (beta chain). The target antigen is unknown. This CDR3 is built from 16 residues. Germline V gives CDR1 MNHEY, CDR2 SVGAGI. Trimming removed 2 bases at V and 3 bases at J, with 17 bases between. Data came from immunoSEQ multiplex PCR; TCRdb stores just in-frame clones and leaves some out. The sample contains 70,000 or so clones, about 85% of which appear only once. This record belongs to a study of early stage breast cancer tumors. General study findings and limits: Enriched TCRB sequences shared across patients were mostly commonly generated sequences. Compared with adjacent normal breast tissue, tumors showed 2 to 2.5-fold greater T cell density and higher clonality.

This chain connects TRBV6-5 to TRBJ2-7, with D perhaps given as TRBD1 or TRBD2 (5 bases each). The material sequenced was blood. This TCR was recovered from a person aged 35-50 years with breast cancer. Here the CDR3 reads CASSYGGLGLSYEQYF. CDR3 DNA sequence: TGTGCCAGCAGTTACGGGGGATTGGGCCTTAGCTACGAGCAGTACTTC.